The T cell receptor (beta chain) described here comes from a study of CD8 T cells in Susac syndrome. Findings of the study overall: As the study acknowledged, the number of individuals in its TCR sequencing and HLA analysis was relatively small.

TCR beta sequencing covered blood CD8+ and CD4+ T cells. The diagnostic criteria for definite or probable disease, as recently defined, were met by the patients with Susac syndrome. The RNA, roughly 0.5 to 1 ug, was put through reverse transcription using random hexamers. From the immunoSEQ multiplex PCR reads, TCRdb called clonotypes with MiXCR, one entry per CDR3 protein. The table includes 95,000 to 150,000 distinct CDR3 sequences, over 95% detected once. Regarding this clonotype: No antigen is known for it.

Trimming removed 1 base from V and 6 bases from J, with 16 bases in between. The germline V gene has CDR1 SGHRS and CDR2 YFSETQ. The CDR3 is 16 residues long. The receptor comes from a human donor with Susac syndrome. The sample consisted of CD4+ T cells from PBMCs. V and J are TRBV5-1 and TRBJ2-2; D might be TRBD1 (5 bases). The CDR3 DNA is TGCGCCAGCAGCTTGAGGGGCCCAAAGGAAGCCGGGGAGCTGTTTTTT. It specifies CASSLRGPKEAGELFF.